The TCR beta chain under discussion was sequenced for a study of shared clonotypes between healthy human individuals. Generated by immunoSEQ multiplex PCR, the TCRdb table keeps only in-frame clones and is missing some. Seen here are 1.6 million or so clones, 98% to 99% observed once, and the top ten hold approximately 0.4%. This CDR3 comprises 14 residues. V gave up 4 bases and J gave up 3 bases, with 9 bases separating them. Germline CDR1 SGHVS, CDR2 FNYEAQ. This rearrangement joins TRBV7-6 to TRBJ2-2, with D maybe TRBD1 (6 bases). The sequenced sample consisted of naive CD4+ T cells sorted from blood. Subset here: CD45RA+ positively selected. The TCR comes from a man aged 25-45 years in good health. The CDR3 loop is CASSSDSYTGELFF. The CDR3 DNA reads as TGTGCCAGCAGCTCGGACAGCTACACCGGGGAGCTGTTTTTT.